This T cell receptor beta chain appears in the sequencing data of a study of PD-1 blockade in classical Hodgkin lymphoma. Study-wide results and caveats: TCR diversity at baseline was reported to be reduced in newly diagnosed patients relative to healthy donors.

This CDR3 is 14 amino acids long. TCRdb's table, derived via immunoSEQ multiplex PCR, lists solely in-frame clones and lacks some. This table holds under 40,000 clones, about 87% found once. As to time point: newly diagnosed, previously untreated cHL patient sample. Purification of CD4+ T cells from thawed PBMCs was performed via magnetic negative selection. This clone turned up a few times. Its antigen is not identified. The TCR comes from a human donor with classical Hodgkin lymphoma. The source material was CD4+ T cells from blood. The chain combines TRBV21-1 with TRBJ1-1; the DNA was not compared with TRBD1, the D call given in the table. TRBV21-1 is tagged as a pseudogene. The CDR3 region is CASMRQGGNTEAFF. CDR3 sequence (DNA): TGTGCCAGCATGCGACAGGGAGGGAACACTGAAGCTTTCTTT.